This entry concerns a single TCR beta chain. Enrolled through a virtual design, the participants were between roughly 18 and 95 years of age and came from around 25 US areas. The sample is drawn from a study of blood T cell repertoires in COVID-19. Study-level information: Researchers got acute and convalescent COVID-19 samples from the United States, Italy and Spain. PBMCs, B-cell-depleted T cells, or T cells were the source of the cDNA or gDNA that made up the material.

The ends lost 1 base at V and 9 bases at J; junction bases unmatched: 2. This CDR3 contains 13 residues. The V gene's germline CDR1 is SEHNR and CDR2 FQNEAQ (reference sequence). Authors' methods: Amplification of reference gene primers provided the estimated nucleated cell counts. Sequencing used immunoSEQ multiplex PCR; TCRdb keeps in-frame clones, though not all of them. Clonal size and the V and J genes are those of that table, whereas D and trimming came from the DNA. The top ten hold 4.5% to 6% of the sample, which has about 140,000 clones, 84% seen once. The gene calls are TRBV7-9 and TRBJ2-1, with TRBD2 identical over 8 bases. The TCR originated in a man aged 35 to 55 with acute COVID-19. Sequencing was done on a sample of PBMCs or T cells enriched from blood (not recorded which). CDR3 DNA: TGTGCCAGCAGCTTAGTGGCGGGAGGTGAGCAGTTCTTC. Translated: CASSLVAGGEQFF.